This paragraph covers one T cell receptor (beta chain) sequence. The target antigen is unknown. The data were taken from a study of breast tumors, draining lymph nodes, adjacent tissues. TCRdb processed the multiplex PCR reads anew with MiXCR; each CDR3 protein has one entry. The sample consists of tens of thousands of distinct CDR3 sequences, around 60% of them appearing once. V gave up 3 bases and J gave up 3 bases, with 13 bases separating them. The germline V gene has CDR1 LNHNV and CDR2 YYDKDF (reference sequence). There are 15 residues in the CDR3. Findings and caveats of the study: The data were judged consistent with most tumor T cells coming from lymph node and expanding in tumor. That most tumor T cells come from lymph nodes remained unproven. Tumor TCR diversity was below lymph nodes but above nontumor tissue. Luminal-like breast cancer showed significantly higher tumor–nontumor repertoire similarity than basal-like.

Sequences were obtained from breast tumor tissue. The rearrangement links TRBV15 to TRBJ2-3, with D hard to call. This sequence originates from a female donor with breast cancer. Some clones in this sample may be carry-over from other donors' samples. The CDR3: CATSSLDATTDTQYF. The DNA of the CDR3 is TGTGCCACCAGCAGCTTGGACGCGACGACAGATACGCAGTATTTT.